This T cell receptor (beta chain) came from a study of T-cell memory formation after mild COVID-19. Study context: TCR clusters were largely donor specific.

TCRdb recomputed calls from the 5' RACE reads with MiXCR, one row per CDR3 protein. The data hold hundreds of thousands of distinct CDR3 sequences, with 12% to 15% observed a single time. The CDR3 is 12 amino acids. Trimming removed 7 bases at V and 7 bases at J, with 11 bases between. Germline V gives CDR1 SNHLY, CDR2 FYNNEI. Sequencing was done on a sample of PBMCs or a T cell subset sorted from them (not recorded which). The sequence was obtained from a man younger than 35 who had mild COVID-19 (a few samples of this study predate the infection). Cell type and time point are not known. The chain has TRBV2 and TRBJ2-1; no reliable D call. The CDR3 coding sequence is TGTGCCAGCACCCCTGGGGATAATGAGCAGTTCTTC. It translates to CASTPGDNEQFF.